Reported below is one T cell receptor beta chain. TCRdb's table, derived via immunoSEQ multiplex PCR, lists solely in-frame clones and lacks some. The data show about 82,000 clones, approximately 96% seen once. This specimen belongs to a study of technical replicates of blood from a handful of donors. Material: T cells isolated from PBMCs. The receptor was isolated from a human donor in good health.

The CDR3 spells CASSHPSFETQYF. CDR3 in DNA: TGCGCCAGCAGCCACCCCTCCTTCGAGACCCAGTACTTC. The chain employs TRBV4-1 and TRBJ2-5, with D hard to call. This CDR3 spans 13 amino acids. Trimming pared 3 bases from V and 5 bases from J, leaving 10 bases between. CDR1 is MGHRA, CDR2 YSYEKL, per germline.